This T cell receptor (beta chain) was recorded in a study of cytomegalovirus exposure and HLA in healthy donors. Findings and caveats of the study: Researchers had no immune exposure information except CMV serostatus available.

Details on this clone: As yet, its antigen is unknown.

The CDR3 is made up of 17 amino acids. Per germline, CDR1 MNHEY and CDR2 SMNVEV (reference sequence). V lost 6 bases and J lost 6; bases outside the gene matches: 17. The PCR was carried out with 60 Vbeta primers and 13 Jbeta primers. Repertoires were generated with immunoSEQ multiplex PCR, while TCRdb's copy carries only in-frame clones and drops some. The profile shows some 100,000 clones, about two thirds of them singletons. This sequence joins TRBV27 and TRBJ1-2; TRBD1 agrees at 9 bases. The specimen was PBMCs. The TCR originated in a woman aged 50 to 60 in good health and CMV-seropositive. CDR3 loop: CASSPGTGKWVFNGYTF. The CDR3 nucleotides are TGTGCCAGCAGCCCCGGGACAGGGAAATGGGTTTTCAATGGCTACACCTTC.